These 25 T cell receptor beta chains were sequenced from one sample in a study of blood T cells in healthy people across ages. A second roughly 6 to 12 cycle PCR used barcoded and J-beta primers. TCRdb itself ran the 5' RACE reads through MiXCR, one entry per CDR3 protein. The repertoire includes about 1.1 million distinct CDR3 sequences, 35% to 40% of them detected once, and around 13% sits in the top ten. Source material: blood. These receptors were obtained from a man between 18 and 29 years old in good health.

The chain joins TRBV10-3 to TRBJ1-1, with a tentative D call TRBD1 (6 bases). Germline V gene lookup returns CDR1 ENHRY and CDR2 SYGVKD. The V and J ends lost 1 base and 1 base respectively, with 13 bases between them. The CDR3 consists of 16 residues. Written as DNA, the CDR3 is TGTGCCATCAGTGAGTTTAGGGAGGGGGAGAACACTGAAGCTTTCTTT. It yields the protein CAISEFREGENTEAFF.

The chain uses TRBV5-1 and TRBJ1-2; 7 bases are a match to TRBD1. The CDR3 sequence is 16 residues long. V gave up 3 bases and J gave up 5 bases; unmatched junction bases: 13. Germline-derived CDR1 and CDR2 are SGHRS and YFSETQ. For the CDR3, the DNA is TGCGCCAGCAGCTCGGACGTCGACAGGGTGGTGTATGGCTACACCTTC. This translates into CASSSDVDRVVYGYTF.

The chain has TRBV19 and TRBJ2-1; TRBD2 matches at 9 bases. The CDR3 loop spans 17 amino acids. Per germline, CDR1 LNHDA and CDR2 SQIVND (reference sequence). Trimming removed 5 bases from V and 0 bases from J; junction bases left unmatched: 8. The chain's CDR3 is CASSPLAGRGSYNEQFF. CDR3 bases: TGTGCCAGTAGTCCCCTAGCGGGAAGGGGCTCCTACAATGAGCAGTTCTTC.

This clonotype was observed a few times. The J gene is TRBJ2-7, the V gene TRBV12-3 or TRBV12-4, with TRBD2 identical over 7 bases. The CDR3 runs to 12 residues. The V segment lost 4 bases and the J segment 7 bases; nucleotides outside the gene matches: 4. CDR3 region: CASSWEGSEQYF. CDR3 nucleotide sequence: TGTGCCAGCAGTTGGGAGGGAAGTGAGCAGTACTTC.

The gene calls are TRBV12-3 or TRBV12-4 and TRBJ2-5; the D call may be TRBD1 or TRBD2 (5 bases each). The J call could be wrong; TRBJ2-7 is a better fit for the DNA end. This CDR3 contains 14 residues. CDR3: CASSPGPAPYEQYF. The CDR3 nucleotides read TGTGCCAGCAGTCCGGGACCAGCACCCTACGAGCAGTACTTC.

The chain is built from TRBV20-1 and TRBJ2-7; tentatively, D is TRBD2 (5 bases). V lost 6 bases to trimming and J lost 1 base, with 13 bases between them. CDR1 is DFQATT, CDR2 SNEGSKA, per germline (reference sequence). This CDR3 has 13 amino acids. The CDR3 spells CSAAGLMSYEQYF. The DNA of the CDR3 is TGCAGTGCGGCCGGACTGATGTCCTACGAGCAGTACTTC.

This rearrangement joins TRBV10-3 to TRBJ2-1, with 7 bases that match TRBD1. V shed 2 bases, J shed 10 bases, and the junction held 14 bases outside the gene matches. There are 16 residues in the CDR3. In germline, CDR1 is ENHRY, CDR2 SYGVKD. The CDR3 spells CAISEAALGQIYEQFF. The CDR3 nucleotides read TGTGCCATCAGTGAGGCCGCACTGGGACAGATCTACGAGCAGTTCTTC.

The CDR3 nucleotides read TGTGCCAGCAGCCCGACGCCAATCAACACAGATACGCAGTATTTT. It is translated as CASSPTPINTDTQYF. The J gene is TRBJ2-3, the V gene TRBV7-2; D call uncertain. Trimming shortened V by 5 bases and J by 2 bases, and 14 bases separated the two germline ends. Looked up from germline, CDR1 is SGHTA and CDR2 is FQGNSA. This CDR3 has 15 residues.

The DNA of the CDR3 is TGTGCCTGGGCCACCGGGACAGGGTTATACGAGCAGTACTTC. Translation gives CAWATGTGLYEQYF. J is TRBJ2-5 and V is TRBV30, with 9 positions matching TRBD1. The DNA end is more similar to TRBJ2-7, so the J call may be wrong. CDR1 is GTSNPN, CDR2 SVGIG, per germline (reference sequence). The CDR3 runs to 14 residues.

The DNA of the CDR3 is TGTGCCAGCAGCGTGGCGCCTAACTATGGCTACACCTTC. Amino acid sequence: CASSVAPNYGYTF. V gene TRBV5-6 combines with J gene TRBJ1-2; no reliable D call. The CDR3 is made up of 13 amino acids. Trimming cost V 4 bases and J 0 bases, with 7 bases left between them. Germline loops: CDR1 SGHDT, CDR2 YYEEEE.

Comments on this clonotype: This could be a read error, since a much larger clone is one nucleotide away. This chain uses TRBV4-3 with TRBJ2-3; TRBD2 aligns across 9 bases. The CDR3 is made up of 16 amino acids. Germline CDR1 and CDR2: LGHNA and YSLEER. The CDR3 loop reads CASSQGELAGTDTRYF. In nucleotides, the CDR3 is TGCGCCAGCAGCCAAGGCGAACTAGCGGGCACAGATACGCGGTATTTT.

The rearrangement links TRBV4-1 to TRBJ1-1; 7 nucleotides match TRBD1. The CDR3 is made up of 15 amino acids. Trimming took 3 bases from V and 0 from J; bases not matched to a gene: 4. In germline, CDR1 is MGHRA, CDR2 YSYEKL. CDR3 region: CASSHPGQMNTEAFF. In nucleotides, the CDR3 is TGCGCCAGCAGCCATCCGGGACAGATGAACACTGAAGCTTTCTTT.

The rearrangement uses TRBV2 and TRBJ2-3; 8 nucleotides align to TRBD1. This CDR3 is 12 amino acids long. Per germline, CDR1 SNHLY and CDR2 FYNNEI. The J segment lost 13 bases and the V segment lost 3 bases, leaving 6 bases of the junction unmatched. The CDR3, as DNA: TGTGCCAGCAGTGACAGGGGGCCTCTGGAGTATTTT. Amino acids: CASSDRGPLEYF. The entire variable domain, with the rest obtained from reference TRBV2 and TRBJ2-3, is as follows: EPEVTQTPSHQVTQMGQEVILRCVPISNHLYFYWYRQILGQKVEFLVSFYNNEISEKSEIFDDQFSVERPDGSNFTLKIRSTKLEDSAMYFCASSDRGPLEYFGPGTRLTVL.

This clonotype was seen only a few times. The chain joins TRBV12-3 or TRBV12-4 to TRBJ1-6; D might be TRBD1 (5 bases). The length of the CDR3 is 14 residues. V gave up 1 base and J gave up 10 bases, with 11 bases separating them. The CDR3 DNA is TGTGCCAGCAGTTTAGGTCGACAGCCATCACCCCTCCACTTT. Its translation: CASSLGRQPSPLHF.

The V and J genes are TRBV7-8 and TRBJ1-5; D is unresolved. The CDR3 length is 15 residues. The V gene's germline CDR1 is SGHVS and CDR2 FQNEAQ. Trimming took off 1 base at V and 4 bases at J, with 11 bases between the two ends. The CDR3 sequence is CASSLVSDENQPQHF. The DNA for the CDR3 is TGTGCCAGCAGCTTAGTTTCGGACGAGAATCAGCCCCAGCATTTT.

This sequence joins TRBV6-6 and TRBJ2-7, with TRBD2 matching 8 bases. CDR1 is MNHNY and CDR2 is SVGAGI in the germline V gene (reference sequence). V lost 0 bases, J lost 7 bases, and 8 bases stayed unmatched. This CDR3 region has 15 residues. The CDR3 loop reads CASSYSHGGDNEQYF. Here the CDR3 DNA reads TGTGCCAGCAGTTACTCCCACGGGGGGGACAATGAGCAGTACTTC.

The chain recombines TRBV7-2 with TRBJ1-5, with TRBD1 as a possible D gene (5 bases). The V and J ends lost 1 base and 8 bases respectively, with 15 bases between them. Looked up from germline, CDR1 is SGHTA and CDR2 is FQGNSA. The CDR3 runs 15 residues. The CDR3 protein is CASSLGGRAREPQHF. The CDR3 DNA follows: TGTGCCAGCAGCTTAGGGGGACGCGCAAGGGAGCCCCAGCATTTT.

V usage is TRBV5-1 and J usage is TRBJ1-6; 10 bases match TRBD1. Germline values: CDR1 SGHRS, CDR2 YFSETQ. CDR3 length: 19 amino acids. V trimming: 6 bases; J trimming: 7 bases; junction bases outside the gene matches: 19. CDR3 nucleotides: TGCGCCAGCACCCGGAACCCTGTCGACAGGGGGCTAAGGAATTCACCCCTCCACTTT. Protein sequence: CASTRNPVDRGLRNSPLHF. The full variable domain, its missing parts supplied by reference TRBV5-1 and TRBJ1-6, is KAGVTQTPRYLIKTRGQQVTLSCSPISGHRSVSWYQQTPGQGLQFLFEYFSETQRNKGNFPGRFSGRQFSNSRSEMNVSTLELGDSALYLCASTRNPVDRGLRNSPLHFGNGTRLTVT.

This clonotype was seen a handful of times. The gene calls are TRBV4-2 and TRBJ1-2, with 8 bases aligning to TRBD1. The junction had 16 bases not matched to a gene; V was cut back by 4 bases and J by 3 bases. CDR1 LGHNA and CDR2 YNFKEQ come from the germline V gene. This CDR3 has 18 residues. The CDR3 DNA is TGTGCCAGCAGCCGAGAGGGGGCAGGGGGCGAGTTGGACTATGGCTACACCTTC. Translation gives CASSREGAGGELDYGYTF.

This clonotype was found a few times. The gene calls are TRBV27 and TRBJ2-1; possibly TRBD2 for D (6 bases). V was shortened by 3 bases and J by 8 bases, with 17 bases between the two germline ends. CDR1 and CDR2 (germline): MNHEY, SMNVEV (reference sequence). The CDR3 covers 15 residues. The CDR3 coding sequence is TGTGCCAGCAGTTTCGGAGGGTCATTATGGGATGAGCAGTTCTTC. This encodes CASSFGGSLWDEQFF.

Of note for this clonotype: A much larger clone lies one base from this, so it may be a read error. The chain has TRBV7-2 and TRBJ2-5, with 9 bases identical to TRBD1. Gene TRBJ2-7 matches the end of the DNA better, so the J call may be wrong. CDR3 length equals 15 residues. Germline CDR1 is SGHTA and CDR2 is FQGNSA. CDR3 bases: TGTGCCAGCAACTGGGGGACAGGGAGCTCCTACGAGCAGTACTTC. Encoded protein: CASNWGTGSSYEQYF.

The genes are TRBV28 and TRBJ1-1; 9 bases agree with TRBD1. This CDR3 has 16 residues. Trimming took 8 bases from V and 2 from J; bases not matched to a gene: 12. Germline V gives CDR1 MDHEN, CDR2 SYDVKM. CDR3 loop: CASRAQGALSNTEAFF. DNA of the CDR3: TGTGCCAGCCGAGCACAGGGGGCGCTTTCAAACACTGAAGCTTTCTTT.

This clonotype was seen more than once but under ten times. An end of the junction differs from the germline gene, which may be a read error. This rearrangement joins TRBV7-9 to TRBJ2-3, with D perhaps being TRBD1 or TRBD2 (5 bases each). The CDR3 loop spans 11 amino acids. Germline V gives CDR1 SEHNR, CDR2 FQNEAQ (reference sequence). The CDR3 sequence: CVGVQSDTQYF. The CDR3, as DNA: TGCGTGGGGGTTCAGTCAGATACGCAGTATTTT.

This clonotype has only a few counts. This chain links TRBV10-3 with TRBJ2-4; 7 bases align to TRBD1. Germline CDR1 reads ENHRY; CDR2 reads SYGVKD. The junction had 5 bases not matched to a gene; V was cut back by 0 bases and J by 0 bases. The CDR3 totals 17 residues. The CDR3 bases are TGTGCCATCAGTGAGTCCGGACAGGATCTAGCCAAAAACATTCAGTACTTC. It is translated as CAISESGQDLAKNIQYF.

This clonotype appeared a few times. The chain carries TRBV5-5 and TRBJ2-1, with D perhaps matching TRBD1 (6 bases). Germline CDR1 is SGHKS and CDR2 is YYEKEE (reference sequence). This CDR3 comprises 14 residues. The ends were cut back, 3 bases at V and 9 bases at J, with 16 bases in the middle. CDR3 in amino acids: CASSYTGSGGEQFF. The CDR3, as DNA: TGTGCCAGCAGCTACACAGGGTCTGGTGGTGAGCAGTTCTTC.